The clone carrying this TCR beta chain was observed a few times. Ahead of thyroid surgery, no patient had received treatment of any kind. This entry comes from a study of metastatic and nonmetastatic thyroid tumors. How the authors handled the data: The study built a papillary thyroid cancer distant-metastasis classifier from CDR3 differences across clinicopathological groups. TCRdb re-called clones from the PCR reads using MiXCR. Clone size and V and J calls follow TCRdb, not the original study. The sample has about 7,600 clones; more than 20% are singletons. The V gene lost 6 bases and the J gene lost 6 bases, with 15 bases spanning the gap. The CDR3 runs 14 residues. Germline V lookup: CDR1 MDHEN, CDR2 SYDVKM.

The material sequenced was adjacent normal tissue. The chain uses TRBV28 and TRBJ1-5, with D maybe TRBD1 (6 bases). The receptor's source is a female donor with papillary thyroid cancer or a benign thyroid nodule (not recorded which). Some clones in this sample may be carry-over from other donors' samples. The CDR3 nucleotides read TGTGCCAGCAGGATCCCACAGGGAGGTCAGCCCCAGCATTTT. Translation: CASRIPQGGQPQHF.